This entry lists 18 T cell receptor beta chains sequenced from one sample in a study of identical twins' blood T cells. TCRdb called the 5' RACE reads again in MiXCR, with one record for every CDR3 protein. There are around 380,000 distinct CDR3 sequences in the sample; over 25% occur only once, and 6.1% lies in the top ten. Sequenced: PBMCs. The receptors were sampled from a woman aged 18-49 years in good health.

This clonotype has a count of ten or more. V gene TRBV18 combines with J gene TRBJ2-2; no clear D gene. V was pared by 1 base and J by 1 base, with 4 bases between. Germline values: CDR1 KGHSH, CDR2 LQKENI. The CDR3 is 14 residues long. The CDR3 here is CASSPRGNTGELFF. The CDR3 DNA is TGTGCCAGCTCACCACGTGGGAACACCGGGGAGCTGTTTTTT.

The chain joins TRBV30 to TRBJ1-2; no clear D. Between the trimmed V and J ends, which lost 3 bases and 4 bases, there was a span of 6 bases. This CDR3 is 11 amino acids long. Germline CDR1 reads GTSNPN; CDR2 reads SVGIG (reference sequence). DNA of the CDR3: TGTGCCTGGAGACAGATCTATGGCTACACCTTC. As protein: CAWRQIYGYTF.

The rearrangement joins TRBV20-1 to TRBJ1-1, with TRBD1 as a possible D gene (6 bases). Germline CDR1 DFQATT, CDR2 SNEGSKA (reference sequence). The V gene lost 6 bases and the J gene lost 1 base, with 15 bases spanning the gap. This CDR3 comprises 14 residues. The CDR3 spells CSAQKQGRNTEAFF. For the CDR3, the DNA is TGCAGTGCCCAGAAACAGGGTAGGAACACTGAAGCTTTCTTT.

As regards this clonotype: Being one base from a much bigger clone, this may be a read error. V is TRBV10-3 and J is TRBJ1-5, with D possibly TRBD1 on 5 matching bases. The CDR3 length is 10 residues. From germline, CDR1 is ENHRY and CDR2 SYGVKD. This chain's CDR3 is CAWGDKPQHF. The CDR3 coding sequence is TGTGCATGGGGGGATAAGCCCCAGCATTTT.

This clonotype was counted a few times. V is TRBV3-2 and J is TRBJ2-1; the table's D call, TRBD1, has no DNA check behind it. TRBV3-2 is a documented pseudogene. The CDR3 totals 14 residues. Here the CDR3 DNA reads TGTGCCAGCAGCCTAAAAATCATCTTCTGTCGGGGGTTCTTC. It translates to CASSLKIIFCRGFF.

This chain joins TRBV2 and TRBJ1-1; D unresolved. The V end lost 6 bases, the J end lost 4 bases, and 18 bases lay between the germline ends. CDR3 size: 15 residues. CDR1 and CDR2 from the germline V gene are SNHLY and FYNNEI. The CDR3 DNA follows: TGTGCCAGCAGGAATAAGGACCCTTTCCCCACTGAAGCTTTCTTT. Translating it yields CASRNKDPFPTEAFF.

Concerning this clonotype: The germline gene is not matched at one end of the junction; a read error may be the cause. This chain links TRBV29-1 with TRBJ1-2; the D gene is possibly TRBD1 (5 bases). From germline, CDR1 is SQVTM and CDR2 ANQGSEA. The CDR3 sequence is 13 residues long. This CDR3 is CSVVVGGYYGYTF. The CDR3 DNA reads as TGCAGCGTTGTGGTGGGGGGGTACTACGGCTACACCTTC.

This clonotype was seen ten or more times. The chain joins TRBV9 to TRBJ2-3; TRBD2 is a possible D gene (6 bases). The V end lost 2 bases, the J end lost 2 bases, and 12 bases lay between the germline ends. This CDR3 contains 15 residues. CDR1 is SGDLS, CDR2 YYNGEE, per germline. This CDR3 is CASSVSWGDTDTQYF. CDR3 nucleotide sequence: TGTGCCAGCAGCGTCTCCTGGGGGGACACAGATACGCAGTATTTT.

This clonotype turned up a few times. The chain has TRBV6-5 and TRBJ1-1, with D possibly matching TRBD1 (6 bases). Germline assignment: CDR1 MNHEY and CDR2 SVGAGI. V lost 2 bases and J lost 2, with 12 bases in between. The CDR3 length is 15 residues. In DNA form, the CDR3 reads TGTGCCAGCAGTTACCCCCACAGGGAAAACACTGAAGCTTTCTTT. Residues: CASSYPHRENTEAFF.

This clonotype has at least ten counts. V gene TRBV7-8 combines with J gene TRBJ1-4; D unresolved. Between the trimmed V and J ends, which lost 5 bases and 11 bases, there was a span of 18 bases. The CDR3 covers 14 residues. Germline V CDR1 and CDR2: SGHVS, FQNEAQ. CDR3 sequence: CASSPTRVSVKLFF. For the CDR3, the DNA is TGTGCCAGCAGCCCCACAAGAGTTTCAGTTAAACTGTTTTTT.

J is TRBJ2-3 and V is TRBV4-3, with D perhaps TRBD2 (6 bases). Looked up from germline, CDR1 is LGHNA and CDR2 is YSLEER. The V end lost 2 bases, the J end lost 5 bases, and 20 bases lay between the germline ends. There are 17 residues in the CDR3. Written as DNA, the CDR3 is TGCGCCAGCAGCCAACGTCATCTATCGGGAGCAGGAGATACGCAGTATTTT. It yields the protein CASSQRHLSGAGDTQYF.

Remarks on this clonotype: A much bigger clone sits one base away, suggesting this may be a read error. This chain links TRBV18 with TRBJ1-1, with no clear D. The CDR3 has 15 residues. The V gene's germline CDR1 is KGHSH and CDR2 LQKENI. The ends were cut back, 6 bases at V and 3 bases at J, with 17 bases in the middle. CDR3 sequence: CASSQRETTDTEAFF. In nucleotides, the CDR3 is TGTGCCAGCTCCCAACGGGAGACAACAGACACTGAAGCTTTCTTT.

The CDR3 protein is CASTNEVDRNHGYTF. Here the CDR3 DNA reads TGTGCCAGCACTAATGAGGTAGACAGGAACCATGGCTACACCTTC. The chain employs TRBV2 and TRBJ1-2; D possibly corresponds to TRBD1 (6 bases). The CDR3 is 15 residues long. Trimming stripped 7 bases from V and 6 bases from J, with 21 bases between. Germline assignment: CDR1 SNHLY and CDR2 FYNNEI.

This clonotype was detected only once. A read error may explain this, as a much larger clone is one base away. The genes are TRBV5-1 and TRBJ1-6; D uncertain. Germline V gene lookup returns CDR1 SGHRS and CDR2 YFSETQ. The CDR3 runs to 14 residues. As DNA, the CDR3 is TGCGTCAGCAGCTTGGACGGAGATAATTCACCCCTCCACTTT. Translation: CVSSLDGDNSPLHF.

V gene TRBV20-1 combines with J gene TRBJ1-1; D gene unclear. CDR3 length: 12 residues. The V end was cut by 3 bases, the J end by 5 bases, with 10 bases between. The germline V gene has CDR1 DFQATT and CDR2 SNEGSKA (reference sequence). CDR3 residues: CSASKRLTEAFF. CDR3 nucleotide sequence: TGCAGTGCTAGTAAGAGGTTAACTGAAGCTTTCTTT.

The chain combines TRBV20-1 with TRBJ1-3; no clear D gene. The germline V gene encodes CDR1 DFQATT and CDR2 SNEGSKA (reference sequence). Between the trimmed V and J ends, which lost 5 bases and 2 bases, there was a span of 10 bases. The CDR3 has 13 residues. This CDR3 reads CSALGPPGNTIYF. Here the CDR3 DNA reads TGCAGTGCTCTGGGTCCCCCTGGAAACACCATATATTTT.

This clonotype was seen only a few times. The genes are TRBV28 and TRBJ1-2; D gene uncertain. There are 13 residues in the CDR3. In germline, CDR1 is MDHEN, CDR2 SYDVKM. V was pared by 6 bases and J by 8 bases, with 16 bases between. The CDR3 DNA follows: TGTGCCAGCAGATCTTACGGGGATCACGGCTACACCTTC. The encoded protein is CASRSYGDHGYTF.

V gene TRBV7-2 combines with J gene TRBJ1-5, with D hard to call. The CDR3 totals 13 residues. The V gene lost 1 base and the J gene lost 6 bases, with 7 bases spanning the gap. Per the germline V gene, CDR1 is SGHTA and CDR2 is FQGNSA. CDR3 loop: CASSLDAPQPQHF. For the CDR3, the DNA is TGTGCCAGCAGCTTAGACGCGCCTCAGCCCCAGCATTTT.